This is a list of T cell receptor beta chains from one sample in a study of T-cell memory formation after mild COVID-19. TCRdb re-called the 5' RACE reads with MiXCR, one entry per CDR3 protein. The sample holds hundreds of thousands of distinct CDR3 sequences, approximately 8% seen once. Sequencing was done on a sample of PBMCs or a T cell subset sorted from them (not recorded which). These receptors were taken from a man younger than 30 who had mild COVID-19 (a few samples of this study predate the infection). Cell type and time point are not known. CDR3s include the opening cysteine and the closing phenylalanine or tryptophan. The D gene is left open where the match is weak. Only part of the rows carry a size: once, few, many, or a class if the clone is expanded.

D gene | J gene | V gene | clone size | CDR3 DNA | CDR3 protein
- | TRBJ1-1 | TRBV5-4 | - | TGTGCCAGCAGCCCGCTCGGGGCGGGCGCTGAAGCTTTCTTT | CASSPLGAGAEAFF
TRBD2 | TRBJ2-1 | TRBV7-2 | - | TGTGCCAGCAGCTGGGATTTGGGAGGGTCCCACAATGAGCAGTTCTTC | CASSWDLGGSHNEQFF
TRBD1 | TRBJ2-7 | TRBV5-1 | few | TGCGCCAGCACCCCCGGGACAGGAGGGCCCTACGAGCAGTACTTC | CASTPGTGGPYEQYF
TRBD1 | TRBJ1-3 | TRBV15 | few | TGTGCCACCAGCAGAGTTACAGGGGCTGGAAACACCATATATTTT | CATSRVTGAGNTIYF
- | TRBJ1-1 | TRBV12-3/TRBV12-4 | - | TGTGCCAGCAGTCTGCGGCCAGCTGAAGCTTTCTTT | CASSLRPAEAFF
TRBD2 | TRBJ2-7 | TRBV9 | - | TGTGCCAGCAGCGTGGGACTAGCGGGGGAAAGAGAGCAGTACTTC | CASSVGLAGEREQYF
- | TRBJ2-5 | TRBV7-3 | few | TGTGCCAGCAGCTGGACAGCTGAAGAGACCCAGTACTTC | CASSWTAEETQYF
- | TRBJ1-1 | TRBV29-1 | many | TGCAGCGTTGGAGTGAACACTGAAGCTTTCTTT | CSVGVNTEAFF
- | TRBJ2-5 | TRBV10-3 | - | TGTGCCATCAGGGGTTCGGAAGAGACCCAGTACTTC | CAIRGSEETQYF
TRBD2 | TRBJ2-3 | TRBV27 | - | TGTGCCAGCAGCAGACTGGCGGGGGGAGTTTCAGATACGCAGTATTTT | CASSRLAGGVSDTQYF
- | TRBJ2-5 | TRBV20-1 | many | TGCAGTGCTAGAGCGACCTATGAGACCCAGTACTTC | CSARATYETQYF
TRBD2 | TRBJ2-3 | TRBV4-1 | few | TGCGCCAGCAGCCCCCCGAGCGGGGGCACAGATACGCAGTATTTT | CASSPPSGGTDTQYF
- | TRBJ2-7 | TRBV7-9 | few | TGTGCCAGCACCGATGGGGCCTCCTACGAGCAGTACTTC | CASTDGASYEQYF
TRBD2 | TRBJ2-1 | TRBV5-1 | many | TGCGCCAGCAGCGGCGGGTCGGGGGGGCATCACAATGAGCAGTTCTTC | CASSGGSGGHHNEQFF
TRBD1 | TRBJ2-5 | TRBV7-9 | many | TGTGCCAGCAGCTTGGACAGGACGACCGCCCTAGGGACAGTCCAAGAGACCCAGTACTTC | CASSLDRTTALGTVQETQYF
- | TRBJ2-3 | TRBV20-1 | - | TGCAGTGCTAGAGACCCGGTAGGAGATACGCAGTATTTT | CSARDPVGDTQYF
TRBD1 | TRBJ1-6 | TRBV28 | few | TGTGCCAGCGATCCGTCAGGGGACAGGTTTAATTCACCCCTCCACTTT | CASDPSGDRFNSPLHF
- | TRBJ1-3 | TRBV6-6 | few | TGTGCCACCTCACGCGGAAACACCATATATTTT | CATSRGNTIYF